This TCR beta chain was identified in a study of cytomegalovirus exposure and HLA in healthy donors. The wider study: A prior study identified approximately 120 million unique TCR beta sequences from 200 million or so T cells.

60 Vbeta and 13 Jbeta primers were used in PCR. Sequencing was performed with immunoSEQ multiplex PCR; in TCRdb, only in-frame clones are kept and a portion is missing. Altogether roughly 150,000 clones are present, roughly 88% being singletons, with the ten largest covering over 1.5%. This clone was found once. The CDR3 has 15 amino acids. Trimming pared 0 bases from V and 12 bases from J, leaving 19 bases between. CDR1 is SGHRS, CDR2 YFSETQ, per germline. The V gene is TRBV5-1, the J gene TRBJ2-1; maybe TRBD1 (6 bases). This receptor was identified in a woman under 30 in good health and CMV-seronegative. The sequencing input was PBMCs. The CDR3 coding sequence is TGCGCCAGCAGCTTGGCTAGGCCAGGGGTTGGAGGGCAGTTCTTC. Translated, it gives CASSLARPGVGGQFF. The full variable domain, completed using reference TRBV5-1 and TRBJ2-1, is KAGVTQTPRYLIKTRGQQVTLSCSPISGHRSVSWYQQTPGQGLQFLFEYFSETQRNKGNFPGRFSGRQFSNSRSEMNVSTLELGDSALYLCASSLARPGVGGQFFGPGTRLTVL.